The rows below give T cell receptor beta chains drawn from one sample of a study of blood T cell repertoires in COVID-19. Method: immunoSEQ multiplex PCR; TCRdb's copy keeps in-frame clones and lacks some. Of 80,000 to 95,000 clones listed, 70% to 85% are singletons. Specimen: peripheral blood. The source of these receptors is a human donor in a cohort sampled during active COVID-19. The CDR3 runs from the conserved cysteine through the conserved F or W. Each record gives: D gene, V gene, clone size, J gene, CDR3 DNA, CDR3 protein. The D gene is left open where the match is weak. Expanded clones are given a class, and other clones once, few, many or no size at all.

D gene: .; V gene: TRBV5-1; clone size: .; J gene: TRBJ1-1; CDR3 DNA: TGCGCCAGCAGCCCCCAGGCCCCAAACACTGAAGCTTTCTTT; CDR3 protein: CASSPQAPNTEAFF
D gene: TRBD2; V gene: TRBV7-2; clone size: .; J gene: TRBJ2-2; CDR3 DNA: TGTGCCAGCACCCTGTTAGCGGGGGACCTCACCGGGGAGCTGTTTTTT; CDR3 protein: CASTLLAGDLTGELFF
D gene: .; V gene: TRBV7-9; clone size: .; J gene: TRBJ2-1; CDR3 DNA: TGTGCCAGCAGCGCACTTGACAGTGAGCAGTTCTTC; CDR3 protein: CASSALDSEQFF
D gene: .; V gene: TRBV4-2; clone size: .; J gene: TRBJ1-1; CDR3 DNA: TGTGCCAGCTACAACAGGGATTTGAACACTGAAGCTTTCTTT; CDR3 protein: CASYNRDLNTEAFF
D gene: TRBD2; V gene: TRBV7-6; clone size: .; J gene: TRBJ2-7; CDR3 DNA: TGTGCCAGCAGCTCGCTGACTAGCCGTCCCTACGAGCAGTACTTC; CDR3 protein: CASSSLTSRPYEQYF
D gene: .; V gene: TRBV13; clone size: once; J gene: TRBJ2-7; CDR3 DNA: TGTGCCAGCAGCTTAGGCGGGAGAGGTCTCGAGCAGTACTTC; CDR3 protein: CASSLGGRGLEQYF
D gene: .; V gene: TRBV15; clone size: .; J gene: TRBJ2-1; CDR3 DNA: TGTGCCACCAGCAGAGCGGGGGACAGCTCCTACAATGAGCAGTTCTTC; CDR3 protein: CATSRAGDSSYNEQFF
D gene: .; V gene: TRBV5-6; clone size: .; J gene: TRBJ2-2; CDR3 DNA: TGTGCCAGCAGGGCTCGGAGGTCCGGTTCGAACACCGGGGAGCTGTTTTTT; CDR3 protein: CASRARRSGSNTGELFF
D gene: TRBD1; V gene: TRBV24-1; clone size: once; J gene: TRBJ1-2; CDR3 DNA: TGTGCCACCAGTGAGTTGACAGGGAACCCCTATGGCTACACCTTC; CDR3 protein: CATSELTGNPYGYTF
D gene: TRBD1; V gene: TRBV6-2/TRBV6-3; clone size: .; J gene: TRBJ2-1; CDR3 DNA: TGTGCCAGCAGTTACCATCGGACAGGGGGGAATGAGCAGTTCTTC; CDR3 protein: CASSYHRTGGNEQFF
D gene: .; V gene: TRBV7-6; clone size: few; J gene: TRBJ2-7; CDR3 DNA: TGTGCCAGCAGCTTAGCAGGGGTCGGTGGAGAGCAGTACTTC; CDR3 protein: CASSLAGVGGEQYF
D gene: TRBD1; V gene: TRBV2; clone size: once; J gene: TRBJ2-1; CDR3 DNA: TGTGCCAGCAGGGTGGGACAGGGAGTAGATGAGCAGTTCTTC; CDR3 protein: CASRVGQGVDEQFF
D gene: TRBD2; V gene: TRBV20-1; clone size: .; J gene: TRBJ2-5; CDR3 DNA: TGCAGTGGTAGCGGGGGGACAACCCAGTACTTC; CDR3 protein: CSGSGGTTQYF
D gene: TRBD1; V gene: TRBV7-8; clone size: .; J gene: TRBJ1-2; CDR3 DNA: TGTGCCAGCAGCAGATTAAACCCCGGGACAGAGCTCTATGGCTACACCTTC; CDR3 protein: CASSRLNPGTELYGYTF
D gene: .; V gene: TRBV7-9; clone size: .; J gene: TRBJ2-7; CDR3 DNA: TGTGCCAGCAGCCGTGCCAAAGGACAGAGCTCCTACGAGCAGTACTTC; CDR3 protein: CASSRAKGQSSYEQYF
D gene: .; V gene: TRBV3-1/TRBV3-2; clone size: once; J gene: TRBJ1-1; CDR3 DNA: TGTGCCAGCAGCCAAGATGGGGCTCAAGCTTTCTTT; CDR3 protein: CASSQDGAQAFF
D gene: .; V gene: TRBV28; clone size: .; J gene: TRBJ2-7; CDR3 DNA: TGTGCCAGCAGCCTAGACGGTTTCTACGAGCAGTACTTC; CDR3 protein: CASSLDGFYEQYF
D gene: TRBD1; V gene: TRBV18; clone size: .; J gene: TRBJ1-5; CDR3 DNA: TGTGCCAGCGCGGGACAGCAGAATCAGCCCCAGCATTTT; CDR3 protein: CASAGQQNQPQHF
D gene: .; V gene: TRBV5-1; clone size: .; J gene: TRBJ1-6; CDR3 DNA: TGCGCCAGCAGCTTGGGACAGATGAATAGTTCACCCCTCCACTTT; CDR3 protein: CASSLGQMNSSPLHF
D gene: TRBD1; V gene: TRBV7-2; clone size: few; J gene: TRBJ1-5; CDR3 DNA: TGTGCCAGCAGCTTAGGACAGGGGGTTAATCAGCCCCAGCATTTT; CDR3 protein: CASSLGQGVNQPQHF
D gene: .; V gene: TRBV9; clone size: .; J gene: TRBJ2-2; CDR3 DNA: TGTGCCAGCAGCTTTCCCGGGACGGACTACAACACCGGGGAGCTGTTTTTT; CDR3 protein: CASSFPGTDYNTGELFF
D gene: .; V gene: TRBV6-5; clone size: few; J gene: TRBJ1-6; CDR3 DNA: TGTGCCAGCAGTTACTCGATATTGCCGGGATCACCCCTCCACTTT; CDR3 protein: CASSYSILPGSPLHF
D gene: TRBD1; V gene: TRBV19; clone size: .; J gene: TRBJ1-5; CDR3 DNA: TGTGCCAGTAGTAGAAACAGGGGGCTGTTGAGCAATCAGCCCCAGCATTTT; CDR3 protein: CASSRNRGLLSNQPQHF
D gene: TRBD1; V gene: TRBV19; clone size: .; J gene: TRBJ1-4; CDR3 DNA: TGTGCCAGTAGCCGTTTGACCCCGGGACAGGGGATTGAAAAACTGTTTTTT; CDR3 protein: CASSRLTPGQGIEKLFF
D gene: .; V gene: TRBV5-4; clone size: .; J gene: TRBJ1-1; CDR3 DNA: TGTGCCAGCAGGGGCGGACAGAACACTGAAGCTTTCTTT; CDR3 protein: CASRGGQNTEAFF
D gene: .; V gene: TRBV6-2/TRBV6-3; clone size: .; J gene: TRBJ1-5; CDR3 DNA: TGTGCCAGCAGTTTGACAGTTAATCAGCCCCAGCATTTT; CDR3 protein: CASSLTVNQPQHF
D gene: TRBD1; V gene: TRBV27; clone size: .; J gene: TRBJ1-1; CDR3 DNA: TGTGCCAGCAGTCCACGCCCGGGACAGCGGACTGAAGCTTTCTTT; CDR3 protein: CASSPRPGQRTEAFF
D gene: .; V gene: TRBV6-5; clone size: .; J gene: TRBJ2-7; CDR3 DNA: TGTGCCAGCAGTACGGCCAGGGGATCCTACGAGCAGTACTTC; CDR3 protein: CASSTARGSYEQYF
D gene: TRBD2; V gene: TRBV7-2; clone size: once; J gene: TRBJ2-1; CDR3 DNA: TGTGCCAGCAGCTTAGACCGCGGGGGGTACAATGAGCAGTTCTTC; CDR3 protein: CASSLDRGGYNEQFF